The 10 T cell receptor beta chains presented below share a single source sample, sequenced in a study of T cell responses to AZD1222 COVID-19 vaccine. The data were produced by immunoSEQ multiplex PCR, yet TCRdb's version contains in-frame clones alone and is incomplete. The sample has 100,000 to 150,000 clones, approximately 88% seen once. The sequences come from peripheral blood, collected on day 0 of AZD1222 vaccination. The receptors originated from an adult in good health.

CDR3 in DNA: TGTGCCAGCAGCATACCTGGACAGGCCAACTCCTACGAGCAGTACTTC. Protein sequence: CASSIPGQANSYEQYF. The chain uses TRBV7-9 and TRBJ2-7, with 7 positions matching TRBD1. This CDR3 has 16 amino acids. Per the germline V gene, CDR1 is SEHNR and CDR2 is FQNEAQ (reference sequence). J gave up 0 bases and V 5 bases, and 10 bases lay outside the gene matches. Complete variable domain (other parts from reference TRBV7-9 and TRBJ2-7): DTGVSQNPRHKITKRGQNVTFRCDPISEHNRLYWYRQTLGQGPEFLTYFQNEAQLEKSRLLSDRFSAERPKGSFSTLEIQRTEQGDSAMYLCASSIPGQANSYEQYFGPGTRLTVT.

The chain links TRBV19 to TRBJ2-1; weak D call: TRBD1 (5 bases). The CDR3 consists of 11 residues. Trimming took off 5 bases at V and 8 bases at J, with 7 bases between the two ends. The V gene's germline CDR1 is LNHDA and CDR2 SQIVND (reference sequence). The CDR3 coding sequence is TGTGCCAGTAGTCCAGGGCATGAGCAGTTCTTC. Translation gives CASSPGHEQFF.

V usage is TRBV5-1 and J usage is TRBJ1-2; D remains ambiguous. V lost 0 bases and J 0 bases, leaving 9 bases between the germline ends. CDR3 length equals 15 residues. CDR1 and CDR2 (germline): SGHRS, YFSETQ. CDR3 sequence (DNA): TGCGCCAGCAGCTTGGAAGGCTTAGCTAACTATGGCTACACCTTC. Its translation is CASSLEGLANYGYTF.

CDR3 sequence (DNA): TGTGCCTGGAGTCTCGGGACCCAGTACTTC. It specifies CAWSLGTQYF. J is TRBJ2-5 and V is TRBV30; D not certain. V was pared by 2 bases and J by 7 bases, with 5 bases between. The CDR3 length is 10 residues. Germline V lookup: CDR1 GTSNPN, CDR2 SVGIG (reference sequence).

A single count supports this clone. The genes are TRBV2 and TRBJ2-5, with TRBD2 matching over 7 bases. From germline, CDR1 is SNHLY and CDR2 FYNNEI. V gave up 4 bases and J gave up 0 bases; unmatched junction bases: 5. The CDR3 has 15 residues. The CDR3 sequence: CASSGSAGYQETQYF. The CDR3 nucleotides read TGTGCCAGCAGTGGGTCAGCGGGGTACCAAGAGACCCAGTACTTC.

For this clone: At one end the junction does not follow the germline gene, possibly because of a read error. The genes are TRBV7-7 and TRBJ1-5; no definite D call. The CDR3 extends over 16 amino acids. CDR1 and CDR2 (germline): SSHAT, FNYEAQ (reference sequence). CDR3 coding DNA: TGTGCTAGCAGCTTAGTTGGTGGAAGGGGCAATCAGCCCCAGCATTTT. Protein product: CASSLVGGRGNQPQHF.

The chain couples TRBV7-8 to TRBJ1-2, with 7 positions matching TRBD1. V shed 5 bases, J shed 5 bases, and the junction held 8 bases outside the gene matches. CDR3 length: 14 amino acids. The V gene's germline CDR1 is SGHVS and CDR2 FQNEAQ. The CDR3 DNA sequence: TGTGCCAGCAGCCCGCCGGGACAGCTTTATGGCTACACCTTC. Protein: CASSPPGQLYGYTF.

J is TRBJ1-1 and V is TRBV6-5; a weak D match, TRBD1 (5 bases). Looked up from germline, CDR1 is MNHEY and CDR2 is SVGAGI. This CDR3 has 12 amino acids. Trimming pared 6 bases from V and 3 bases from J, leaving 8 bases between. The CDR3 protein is CASRQGYTEAFF. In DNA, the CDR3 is TGTGCCAGCAGGCAGGGTTACACTGAAGCTTTCTTT.

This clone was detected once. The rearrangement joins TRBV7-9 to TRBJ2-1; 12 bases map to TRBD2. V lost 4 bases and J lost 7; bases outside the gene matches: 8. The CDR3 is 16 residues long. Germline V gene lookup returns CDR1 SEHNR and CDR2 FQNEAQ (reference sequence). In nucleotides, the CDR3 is TGTGCCAGCAGCTCACTAGCGGGGGGTTTCGGGAATGAGCAGTTCTTC. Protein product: CASSSLAGGFGNEQFF.

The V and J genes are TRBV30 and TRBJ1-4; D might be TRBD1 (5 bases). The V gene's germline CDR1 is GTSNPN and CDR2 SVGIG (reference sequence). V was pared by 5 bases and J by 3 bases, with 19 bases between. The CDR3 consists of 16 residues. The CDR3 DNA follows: TGTGCCTGGGCCACCCTCGGGGGGAGGCCTAATGAAAAACTGTTTTTT. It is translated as CAWATLGGRPNEKLFF.